What follows are 9 T cell receptor beta chains derived from one specimen sequenced in a study of control samples from healthy donors and cancer patients. Measured with immunoSEQ multiplex PCR; TCRdb has only the in-frame clones, and not every one. The sample includes some 150,000 clones, roughly 92% of them seen just once. The sample comprised blood. These receptors were collected from a man aged 40-49 years in good health.

This sequence joins TRBV5-1 and TRBJ1-6; tentatively, D is TRBD1 (5 bases). The V end was cut by 4 bases, the J end by 9 bases, with 14 bases between. Germline V gene sequence: CDR1 SGHRS, CDR2 YFSETQ. This CDR3 is 14 amino acids long. As DNA, the CDR3 is TGCGCCAGCAGCCTGGGAGGACAAATTTCACCCCTCCACTTT. It specifies CASSLGGQISPLHF. Filled out from reference TRBV5-1 and TRBJ1-6, the complete variable domain reads KAGVTQTPRYLIKTRGQQVTLSCSPISGHRSVSWYQQTPGQGLQFLFEYFSETQRNKGNFPGRFSGRQFSNSRSEMNVSTLELGDSALYLCASSLGGQISPLHFGNGTRLTVT.

The chain joins TRBV20-1 to TRBJ2-7; D unresolved. With 0 bases removed from V and 5 bases from J, the gap between germline ends came to 5 bases. The CDR3 contains 11 residues. Per the germline V gene, CDR1 is DFQATT and CDR2 is SNEGSKA (reference sequence). In DNA, the CDR3 is TGCAGTGCTAGAGATAGGGACGAGCAGTACTTC. Translation: CSARDRDEQYF.

The count of this clone is one. The rearrangement joins TRBV6-2 or TRBV6-3 to TRBJ2-7; 7 bases fit TRBD2. The CDR3 sequence is 15 residues long. V shed 4 bases and J 3 bases; nucleotides not matched to a gene: 9. The germline V gene has CDR1 MNHEY and CDR2 SVGEGT. CDR3 sequence reads: CASSWENSGNYEQYF. The CDR3 nucleotides are TGTGCCAGCAGTTGGGAAAACAGCGGGAACTACGAGCAGTACTTC.

The CDR3 spells CASSQSPETQYF. The DNA of the CDR3 is TGTGCCAGCAGTCAGTCACCAGAGACCCAGTACTTC. This chain connects TRBV6-5 to TRBJ2-5; no reliable D call. Per the germline V gene, CDR1 is MNHEY and CDR2 is SVGAGI. Between the trimmed V and J ends, which lost 5 bases and 4 bases, there was a span of 8 bases. This CDR3 region has 12 residues.

The chain combines TRBV7-8 with TRBJ1-5; 7 nucleotides align to TRBD1. CDR1 is SGHVS, CDR2 FQNEAQ, per germline. There are 18 residues in the CDR3. V was pared by 5 bases and J by 5 bases, with 18 bases of the junction left unmatched. In nucleotides, the CDR3 is TGTGCCAGCAGCCGCCTCCATTCCCGGGACAGAACTTATCAGCCCCAGCATTTT. Translating gives CASSRLHSRDRTYQPQHF.

The gene calls are TRBV5-4 and TRBJ2-3; possibly TRBD1 for D (6 bases). From germline, CDR1 is SGHNT and CDR2 YYREEE (reference sequence). The CDR3 covers 14 residues. Trimming removed 4 bases from V and 6 bases from J, with 15 bases in between. The CDR3 loop reads CASSVTGPQDTQYF. CDR3 coding DNA: TGTGCCAGCAGCGTGACAGGCCCTCAGGATACGCAGTATTTT.

The chain has TRBV11-2 and TRBJ1-1, with D possibly being TRBD1 (5 bases). Germline CDR1 reads SGHAT; CDR2 reads FQNNGV. Trimming pared 5 bases from V and 4 bases from J, leaving 14 bases between. The length of the CDR3 is 14 residues. The CDR3 loop is CASSLNGATTEAFF. The CDR3 bases are TGTGCCAGCAGCCTAAACGGGGCTACCACTGAAGCTTTCTTT.

The CDR3: CASSESTGSTEAFF. The CDR3 DNA follows: TGCGCCAGCAGTGAAAGTACAGGTAGCACTGAAGCTTTCTTT. The rearrangement uses TRBV10-1 and TRBJ1-1; possible D gene TRBD1, 5 bases. The CDR3 sequence is 14 residues long. V gave up 3 bases and J gave up 4 bases, with 12 bases separating them. Germline V lookup: CDR1 WNHNN, CDR2 SYGVQD (reference sequence).

The gene calls are TRBV28 and TRBJ2-7; D not resolved. V lost 1 base to trimming and J lost 5 bases, with 3 bases between them. The germline gives CDR1 MDHEN, CDR2 SYDVKM. This CDR3 is 11 amino acids long. The DNA of the CDR3 is TGTGCCAGCAGTTTATCAAACGAGCAGTACTTC. Its translation: CASSLSNEQYF.